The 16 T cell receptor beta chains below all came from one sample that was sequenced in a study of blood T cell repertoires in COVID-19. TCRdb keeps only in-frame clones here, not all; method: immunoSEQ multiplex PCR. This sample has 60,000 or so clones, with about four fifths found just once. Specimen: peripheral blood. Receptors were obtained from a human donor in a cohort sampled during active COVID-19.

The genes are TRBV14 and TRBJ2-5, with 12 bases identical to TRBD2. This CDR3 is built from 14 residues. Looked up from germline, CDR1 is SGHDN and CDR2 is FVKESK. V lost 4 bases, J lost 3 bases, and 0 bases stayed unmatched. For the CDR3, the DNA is TGTGCCAGCAGCCGACTAGCGGGAGAAGAGACCCAGTACTTC. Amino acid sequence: CASSRLAGEETQYF.

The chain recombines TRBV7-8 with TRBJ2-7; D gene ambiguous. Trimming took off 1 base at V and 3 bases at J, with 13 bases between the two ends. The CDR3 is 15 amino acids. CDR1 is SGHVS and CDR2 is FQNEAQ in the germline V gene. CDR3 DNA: TGTGCCAGCAGCTTAGAGTCTCCGGGTCTCTACGAGCAGTACTTC. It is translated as CASSLESPGLYEQYF.

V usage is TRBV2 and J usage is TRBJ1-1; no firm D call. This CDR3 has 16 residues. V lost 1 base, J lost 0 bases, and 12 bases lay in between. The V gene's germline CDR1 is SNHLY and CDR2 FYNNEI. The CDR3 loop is CASSEEQLIMNTEAFF. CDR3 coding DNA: TGTGCCAGCAGTGAAGAACAGCTTATCATGAACACTGAAGCTTTCTTT.

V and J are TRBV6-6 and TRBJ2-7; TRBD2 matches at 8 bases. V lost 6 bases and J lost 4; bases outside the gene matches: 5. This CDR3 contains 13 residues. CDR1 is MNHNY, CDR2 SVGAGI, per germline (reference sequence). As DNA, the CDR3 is TGTGCCAGCAGCCCGGGACTAGATTACGAGCAGTACTTC. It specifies CASSPGLDYEQYF.

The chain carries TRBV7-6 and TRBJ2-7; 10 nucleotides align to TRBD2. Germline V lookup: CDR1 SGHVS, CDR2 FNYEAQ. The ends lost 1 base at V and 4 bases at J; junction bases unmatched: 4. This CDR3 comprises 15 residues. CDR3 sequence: CASSLGAGGPYEQYF. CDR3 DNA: TGTGCCAGCAGCTTAGGAGCGGGAGGGCCGTACGAGCAGTACTTC.

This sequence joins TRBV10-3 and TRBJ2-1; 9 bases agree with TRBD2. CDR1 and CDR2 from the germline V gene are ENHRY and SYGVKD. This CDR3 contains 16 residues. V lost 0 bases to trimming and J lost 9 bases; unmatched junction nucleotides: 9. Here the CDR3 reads CAISESGGGRAGEQFF. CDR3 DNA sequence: TGTGCCATCAGTGAGTCGGGTGGCGGGAGGGCCGGTGAGCAGTTCTTC.

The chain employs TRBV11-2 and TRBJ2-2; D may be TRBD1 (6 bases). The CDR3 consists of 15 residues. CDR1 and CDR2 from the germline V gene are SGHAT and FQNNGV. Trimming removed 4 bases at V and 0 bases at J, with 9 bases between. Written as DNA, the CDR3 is TGTGCCAGCAGCTGGACAGTGCCGAACACCGGGGAGCTGTTTTTT. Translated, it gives CASSWTVPNTGELFF.

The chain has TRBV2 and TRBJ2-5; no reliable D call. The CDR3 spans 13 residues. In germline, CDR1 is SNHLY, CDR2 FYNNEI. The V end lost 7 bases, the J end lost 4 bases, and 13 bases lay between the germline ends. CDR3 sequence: CASKNGPGETQYF. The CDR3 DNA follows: TGTGCCAGCAAGAACGGTCCGGGAGAGACCCAGTACTTC.

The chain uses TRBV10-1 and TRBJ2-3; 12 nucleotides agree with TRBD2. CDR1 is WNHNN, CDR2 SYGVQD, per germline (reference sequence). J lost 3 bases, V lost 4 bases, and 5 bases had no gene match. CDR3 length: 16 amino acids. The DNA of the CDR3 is TGCGCCAGCAGTGCGCAACTAGCGGGAGGAACAGATACGCAGTATTTT. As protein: CASSAQLAGGTDTQYF.

CDR3 amino acids: CASSRGQIANYGYTF. CDR3 nucleotides: TGTGCCAGCAGCCGGGGACAGATTGCTAACTATGGCTACACCTTC. The V gene is TRBV14, the J gene TRBJ1-2; 7 nucleotides agree with TRBD1. J lost 0 bases, V lost 4 bases, and 5 bases had no gene match. The CDR3 extends over 15 amino acids. Looked up from germline, CDR1 is SGHDN and CDR2 is FVKESK.

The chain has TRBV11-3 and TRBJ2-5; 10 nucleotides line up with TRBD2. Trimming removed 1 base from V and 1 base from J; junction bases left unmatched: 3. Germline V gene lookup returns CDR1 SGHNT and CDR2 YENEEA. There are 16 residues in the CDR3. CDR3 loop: CASSLGAGGTQETQYF. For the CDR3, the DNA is TGTGCCAGCAGCTTAGGAGCGGGGGGGACCCAAGAGACCCAGTACTTC.

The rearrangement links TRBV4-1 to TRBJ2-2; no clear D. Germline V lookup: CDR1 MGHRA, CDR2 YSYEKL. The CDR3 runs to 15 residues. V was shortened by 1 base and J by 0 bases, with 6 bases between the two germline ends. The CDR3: CASSQGGANTGELFF. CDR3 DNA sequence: TGCGCCAGCAGCCAAGGAGGAGCGAACACCGGGGAGCTGTTTTTT.

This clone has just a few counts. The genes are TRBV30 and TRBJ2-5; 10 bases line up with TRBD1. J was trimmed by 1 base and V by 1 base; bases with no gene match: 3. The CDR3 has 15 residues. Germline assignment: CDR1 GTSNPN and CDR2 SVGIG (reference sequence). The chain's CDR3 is CAWSGTGGFQETQYF. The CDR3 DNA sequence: TGTGCCTGGAGTGGGACAGGGGGTTTCCAAGAGACCCAGTACTTC.

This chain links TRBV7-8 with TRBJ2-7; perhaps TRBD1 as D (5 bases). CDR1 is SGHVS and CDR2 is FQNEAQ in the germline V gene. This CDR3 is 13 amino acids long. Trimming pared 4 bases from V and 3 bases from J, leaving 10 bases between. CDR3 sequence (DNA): TGTGCCAGCAGCTCTCAGGGTTACTACGAGCAGTACTTC. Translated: CASSSQGYYEQYF. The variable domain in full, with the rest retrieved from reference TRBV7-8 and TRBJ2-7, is GAGVSQSPRYKVAKRGQDVALRCDPISGHVSLFWYQQALGQGPEFLTYFQNEAQLDKSGLPSDRFFAERPEGSVSTLKIQRTQQEDSAVYLCASSSQGYYEQYFGPGTRLTVT.

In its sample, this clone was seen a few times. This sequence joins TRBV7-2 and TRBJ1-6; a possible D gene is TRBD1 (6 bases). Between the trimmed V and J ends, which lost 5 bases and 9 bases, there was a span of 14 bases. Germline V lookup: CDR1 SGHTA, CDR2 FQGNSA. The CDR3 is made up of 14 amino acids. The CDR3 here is CASSRGRGPSPLHF. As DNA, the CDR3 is TGTGCCAGCAGCCGCGGCAGGGGACCTTCACCCCTCCACTTT. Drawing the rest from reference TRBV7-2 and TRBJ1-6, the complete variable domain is GAGVSQSPSNKVTEKGKDVELRCDPISGHTALYWYRQSLGQGLEFLIYFQGNSAPDKSGLPSDRFSAERTGGSVSTLTIQRTQQEDSAVYLCASSRGRGPSPLHFGNGTRLTVT.

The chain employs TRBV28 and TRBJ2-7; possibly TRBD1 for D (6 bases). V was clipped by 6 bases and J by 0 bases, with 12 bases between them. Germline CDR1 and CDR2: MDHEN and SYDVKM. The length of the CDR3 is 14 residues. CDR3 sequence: CASRTGTASYEQYF. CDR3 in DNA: TGTGCCAGCAGAACAGGGACGGCCTCCTACGAGCAGTACTTC.